The rows below give T cell receptor beta chains drawn from one sample of a study of identical twins. TCRdb used MiXCR to reprocess the 5' RACE reads, holding one entry per CDR3 protein. The sample holds nearly 900,000 distinct CDR3 sequences; around an eighth are singletons and the top ten take around 1.5%. These sequences were also reported in another study, on yellow fever vaccine responses in identical twins.

The sequencing sample was made of PBMCs. The receptors stem from a woman between 18 and 30 years old in good health. Both conserved end residues are part of each CDR3. The D gene is left open where the match is weak. The size of a clone is reported for some rows only, either as once, few or many, or as a class for expanded clones.

j_gene: TRBJ1-1; len: 16; v_gene: TRBV5-1; abundance: few; d_gene: -; CDR3nt: TGCGCCAGCAGCGCGGGACCTAGTATGGTGAACACTGAAGCTTTCTTT; CDR3aa: CASSAGPSMVNTEAFF
j_gene: TRBJ2-3; len: 13; v_gene: TRBV9; abundance: -; d_gene: -; CDR3nt: TGTGCCAGCAGCGCTGGGAGTGCAGATACGCAGTATTTT; CDR3aa: CASSAGSADTQYF
j_gene: TRBJ1-1; len: 15; v_gene: TRBV5-1; abundance: few; d_gene: TRBD1; CDR3nt: TGCGCCAGCAGCCACCCTGACAGGGGCCGTACTGAAGCTTTCTTT; CDR3aa: CASSHPDRGRTEAFF
j_gene: TRBJ2-1; len: 17; v_gene: TRBV11-3; abundance: few; d_gene: TRBD2; CDR3nt: TGTGCCAGCAGCACTAGACTAGCGGGGGATCGGAGGAGTGAGCAGTTCTTC; CDR3aa: CASSTRLAGDRRSEQFF
j_gene: TRBJ2-3; len: 15; v_gene: TRBV12-3/TRBV12-4; abundance: many; d_gene: -; CDR3nt: TGTGCCAGCAGTTCCCCCATCAATCGGGCAGATACGCAGTATTTT; CDR3aa: CASSSPINRADTQYF
j_gene: TRBJ1-1; len: 16; v_gene: TRBV7-8; abundance: -; d_gene: -; CDR3nt: TGTGCCAGCAGCTTAGAGGCCGGGACACTGAACACTGAAGCTTTCTTT; CDR3aa: CASSLEAGTLNTEAFF
j_gene: TRBJ2-5; len: 14; v_gene: TRBV28; abundance: -; d_gene: -; CDR3nt: TGTGCCAGCAGTTCTACACCCAGGGGAAAGACCCAGTACTTC; CDR3aa: CASSSTPRGKTQYF
j_gene: TRBJ1-2; len: 15; v_gene: TRBV5-1; abundance: -; d_gene: TRBD1; CDR3nt: TGCGCCAGCAGCCCCCGGAGGGGGACAGAAGAAAGAATCGCCTTC; CDR3aa: CASSPRRGTEERIAF
j_gene: TRBJ2-2; len: 15; v_gene: TRBV10-3; abundance: -; d_gene: TRBD2; CDR3nt: TGTGCCATCAGTGACGCGGGAGCCAACACCGGGGAGCTGTTTTTT; CDR3aa: CAISDAGANTGELFF
j_gene: TRBJ2-6; len: 16; v_gene: TRBV25-1; abundance: -; d_gene: -; CDR3nt: TGTGCCAGCAGTGTCAGAGAACTCTCTGGGGCCAACGTCCTGACTTTC; CDR3aa: CASSVRELSGANVLTF
j_gene: TRBJ2-3; len: 15; v_gene: TRBV20-1; abundance: -; d_gene: -; CDR3nt: TGCAGTGCCCACACCGACAGCTATAGCACAGATACGCAGTATTTT; CDR3aa: CSAHTDSYSTDTQYF
j_gene: TRBJ2-7; len: 14; v_gene: TRBV28; abundance: -; d_gene: -; CDR3nt: TGTGCCAGCCGCCGGGGAGCGGCCTCCTACGAGCAGTACTTC; CDR3aa: CASRRGAASYEQYF
j_gene: TRBJ2-1; len: 19; v_gene: TRBV3-1; abundance: few; d_gene: TRBD2; CDR3nt: TGTGCCAGCAGCCAAGTAGTCCAAGCGGGACTTCGAGGTAGGAATGAGCAGTTCTTC; CDR3aa: CASSQVVQAGLRGRNEQFF
j_gene: TRBJ2-1; len: 15; v_gene: TRBV3-1; abundance: many; d_gene: -; CDR3nt: TGTGCCAGCAGCCCCGGGGGAGGAATGGTCTATGAGCAGTTCTTC; CDR3aa: CASSPGGGMVYEQFF
j_gene: TRBJ1-1; len: 13; v_gene: TRBV7-9; abundance: -; d_gene: -; CDR3nt: TGTGCCAGCAGCTTGTCATTAGTTCCTGAAGCTTTCTTT; CDR3aa: CASSLSLVPEAFF
j_gene: TRBJ2-2; len: 14; v_gene: TRBV2; abundance: few; d_gene: TRBD2; CDR3nt: TGTGCCAGCAGGACTAGCGGTCTCACCGGGGAGCTGTTTTTT; CDR3aa: CASRTSGLTGELFF
j_gene: TRBJ1-3; len: 13; v_gene: TRBV20-1; abundance: many; d_gene: TRBD1; CDR3nt: TGCAGTGCCCCGGGACAGGCTGGAAACACCATATATTTT; CDR3aa: CSAPGQAGNTIYF
j_gene: TRBJ1-2; len: 14; v_gene: TRBV5-1; abundance: few; d_gene: -; CDR3nt: TGCGCCACCTCCGTCGGTGAAAGGGAGAGTGGCTACACCTTC; CDR3aa: CATSVGERESGYTF
j_gene: TRBJ1-1; len: 12; v_gene: TRBV7-2; abundance: few; d_gene: -; CDR3nt: TGTGCCAGCAGCTTAGGTATAGATGAAGCTTTCTTT; CDR3aa: CASSLGIDEAFF
j_gene: TRBJ2-1; len: 16; v_gene: TRBV4-2; abundance: -; d_gene: TRBD2; CDR3nt: TGTGCCAGCAGCCAAGGGGGACTAGGCGGGGGGAATGAGCAGTTCTTC; CDR3aa: CASSQGGLGGGNEQFF
j_gene: TRBJ2-6; len: 14; v_gene: TRBV29-1; abundance: -; d_gene: -; CDR3nt: TGCAGCGTTGTAGGCCTCTCTGGGGCCAACGTCCTGACTTTC; CDR3aa: CSVVGLSGANVLTF
j_gene: TRBJ1-6; len: 14; v_gene: TRBV6-5; abundance: many; d_gene: -; CDR3nt: TGTGCCAGCAGTTTGCGGGGAGGGAATTCACCCCTCCACTTT; CDR3aa: CASSLRGGNSPLHF